Listed here are 3 T cell receptor beta chains from one sample, sequenced in a study of T cells in Graves' hyperthyroidism and ophthalmopathy. Amplification of TCR beta CDR3 regions used RNA as the template. Initially, a first-round RT-PCR of the TCR CDR3 employed the HTBI primer set. TCRdb passed the multiplex PCR reads through MiXCR, listing each CDR3 protein once. The repertoire has 190,000 or so distinct CDR3 sequences, 15% to 20% of them found once; the top ten carry 44%. Sequencing used blood. These receptors were taken from a man aged 40-50 years with Graves' hyperthyroidism.

J is TRBJ2-2 and V is TRBV5-1; perhaps TRBD1 as D (6 bases). V was shortened by 5 bases and J by 7 bases, with 18 bases between the two germline ends. The CDR3 loop spans 15 amino acids. Germline V gene data show CDR1 as SGHRS and CDR2 as YFSETQ. For the CDR3, the DNA is TGCGCCAGCAGAGGTATTCTACAGGGCGACGGGGAGCTGTTTTTT. It codes for CASRGILQGDGELFF.

This clonotype was recorded many times. J is TRBJ2-3 and V is TRBV20-1; TRBD2 aligns across 9 bases. In germline, CDR1 is DFQATT, CDR2 SNEGSKA (reference sequence). The CDR3 totals 15 residues. J gave up 5 bases and V 2 bases, and 8 bases lay outside the gene matches. DNA of the CDR3: TGCAGTGCTAGACCCCAGCGGGGGGATGTAGATACGCAGTATTTT. Its translation: CSARPQRGDVDTQYF.

The J gene is TRBJ2-5, the V gene TRBV28; a possible D gene is TRBD1 (5 bases). The CDR3 runs to 14 residues. In germline, CDR1 is MDHEN, CDR2 SYDVKM. V lost 5 bases and J 5 bases, leaving 15 bases between the germline ends. DNA of the CDR3: TGTGCCAGCAGTCCGCAGGGCTATGGGGAGACCCAGTACTTC. This translates into CASSPQGYGETQYF.